The rows below give T cell receptor beta chains drawn from one sample of a study of blood T cell repertoires in COVID-19. Here immunoSEQ multiplex PCR was the method, and the copy in TCRdb shows in-frame clones only, minus some. There are under 300,000 clones in the sample; approximately 78% occur only once, and roughly 3.2% lies in the top ten. Sequenced material: peripheral blood. The receptors shown here come from a woman between 18 and 29 years old with acute or convalescent COVID-19. CDR3s include the opening cysteine and the closing phenylalanine or tryptophan. The D gene is left open where the match is weak. A clone size is listed for some rows: how often the clone was seen (once, few, many), or a class if it is expanded.

V	size	D	J	CDR3	DNA
TRBV7-2	-	-	TRBJ1-1	CASSLANRANTEAFF	TGTGCCAGCAGCTTAGCGAACAGGGCGAACACTGAAGCTTTCTTT
TRBV19	-	TRBD2	TRBJ2-1	CASSIPPSLAGRYNEQFF	TGTGCCAGTAGTATACCCCCAAGCCTAGCGGGACGCTACAATGAGCAGTTCTTC
TRBV6-2/TRBV6-3	-	TRBD1	TRBJ2-7	CASSRDREISYEQYF	TGTGCCAGCAGCAGGGACAGGGAAATCTCCTACGAGCAGTACTTC
TRBV2	-	TRBD2	TRBJ2-7	CALTPLAGGEREQYF	TGTGCCCTAACCCCCCTAGCGGGGGGGGAACGGGAGCAGTACTTC
TRBV27	-	-	TRBJ1-2	CASSLTAGIIYGYTF	TGTGCCAGCAGTTTAACGGCAGGGATTATCTATGGCTACACCTTC
TRBV19	-	-	TRBJ1-2	CASSISGGGYGYTF	TGTGCCAGTAGTATATCCGGTGGCGGCTATGGCTACACCTTC
TRBV5-4	few	TRBD1	TRBJ2-5	CASSLGARGRGETQYF	TGTGCCAGCAGCTTGGGGGCCAGGGGGCGCGGGGAGACCCAGTACTTC
TRBV7-9	-	TRBD1	TRBJ1-1	CASSFQGAEAFF	TGTGCCAGCAGCTTCCAGGGGGCTGAAGCTTTCTTT
TRBV5-6	-	TRBD1	TRBJ1-6	CASSFQQGASYNSPLHF	TGTGCCAGCAGCTTCCAACAGGGGGCGTCTTATAATTCACCCCTCCACTTT
TRBV27	-	-	TRBJ2-7	CASSRNNEQYF	TGTGCCAGCAGTCGTAACAACGAGCAGTACTTC
TRBV5-1	-	-	TRBJ2-1	CASSSSSYNEQFF	TGCGCCAGCAGCTCGAGCTCCTACAATGAGCAGTTCTTC
TRBV5-1	few	TRBD1	TRBJ2-3	CASSSGTGSITDTQYF	TGCGCCAGCAGTTCAGGGACAGGGAGTATCACAGATACGCAGTATTTT
TRBV28	-	-	TRBJ1-1	CASSPGTEAFF	TGTGCCAGCAGTCCCGGGACAGAAGCTTTCTTT
TRBV11-2	-	TRBD1	TRBJ1-1	CASRDGTASLNTEAFF	TGTGCCAGCAGGGACGGGACAGCAAGCTTGAACACTGAAGCTTTCTTT
TRBV15	-	-	TRBJ2-6	CATSTRGSGANVLTF	TGTGCCACCAGCACTAGGGGTTCTGGGGCCAACGTCCTGACTTTC
TRBV3-1/TRBV3-2	-	-	TRBJ2-5	CASSQDGGGRTRETQYF	TGTGCCAGCAGCCAAGACGGGGGCGGGAGAACCAGAGAGACCCAGTACTTC
TRBV6-5	once	TRBD1	TRBJ1-4	CASRNDRARAKLFF	TGTGCCAGCAGGAACGACAGGGCCCGGGCAAAACTGTTTTTT
TRBV7-9	-	TRBD1	TRBJ1-2	CASSRGQWLYTF	TGTGCCAGCAGCCGGGGACAGTGGCTCTACACCTTC
TRBV21-1	-	-	TRBJ1-5	CASSKIGEGSNQPQHF	TGTGCCAGCAGCAAAATAGGGGAAGGGAGCAATCAGCCCCAGCATTTT
TRBV19	-	-	TRBJ1-1	CASSIVAGGYMNTEAFF	TGTGCCAGTAGTATAGTAGCTGGGGGCTATATGAACACTGAAGCTTTCTTT
TRBV10-3	-	TRBD2	TRBJ2-1	CAIRGSGAYNEQFF	TGTGCCATCAGGGGTAGCGGGGCCTACAATGAGCAGTTCTTC
TRBV7-8	once	-	TRBJ2-7	CASSLGQTEQYF	TGTGCCAGCAGCTTAGGGCAAACAGAGCAGTACTTC
TRBV7-9	-	-	TRBJ2-7	CASTPGLPPYEQYF	TGTGCCAGTACTCCGGGACTCCCACCCTACGAGCAGTACTTC
TRBV27	-	TRBD1	TRBJ1-1	CASSLYAPRRGHIIMNTEAFF	TGTGCCAGCAGTTTATATGCCCCCCGCAGGGGGCATATTATAATGAACACTGAAGCTTTCTTT